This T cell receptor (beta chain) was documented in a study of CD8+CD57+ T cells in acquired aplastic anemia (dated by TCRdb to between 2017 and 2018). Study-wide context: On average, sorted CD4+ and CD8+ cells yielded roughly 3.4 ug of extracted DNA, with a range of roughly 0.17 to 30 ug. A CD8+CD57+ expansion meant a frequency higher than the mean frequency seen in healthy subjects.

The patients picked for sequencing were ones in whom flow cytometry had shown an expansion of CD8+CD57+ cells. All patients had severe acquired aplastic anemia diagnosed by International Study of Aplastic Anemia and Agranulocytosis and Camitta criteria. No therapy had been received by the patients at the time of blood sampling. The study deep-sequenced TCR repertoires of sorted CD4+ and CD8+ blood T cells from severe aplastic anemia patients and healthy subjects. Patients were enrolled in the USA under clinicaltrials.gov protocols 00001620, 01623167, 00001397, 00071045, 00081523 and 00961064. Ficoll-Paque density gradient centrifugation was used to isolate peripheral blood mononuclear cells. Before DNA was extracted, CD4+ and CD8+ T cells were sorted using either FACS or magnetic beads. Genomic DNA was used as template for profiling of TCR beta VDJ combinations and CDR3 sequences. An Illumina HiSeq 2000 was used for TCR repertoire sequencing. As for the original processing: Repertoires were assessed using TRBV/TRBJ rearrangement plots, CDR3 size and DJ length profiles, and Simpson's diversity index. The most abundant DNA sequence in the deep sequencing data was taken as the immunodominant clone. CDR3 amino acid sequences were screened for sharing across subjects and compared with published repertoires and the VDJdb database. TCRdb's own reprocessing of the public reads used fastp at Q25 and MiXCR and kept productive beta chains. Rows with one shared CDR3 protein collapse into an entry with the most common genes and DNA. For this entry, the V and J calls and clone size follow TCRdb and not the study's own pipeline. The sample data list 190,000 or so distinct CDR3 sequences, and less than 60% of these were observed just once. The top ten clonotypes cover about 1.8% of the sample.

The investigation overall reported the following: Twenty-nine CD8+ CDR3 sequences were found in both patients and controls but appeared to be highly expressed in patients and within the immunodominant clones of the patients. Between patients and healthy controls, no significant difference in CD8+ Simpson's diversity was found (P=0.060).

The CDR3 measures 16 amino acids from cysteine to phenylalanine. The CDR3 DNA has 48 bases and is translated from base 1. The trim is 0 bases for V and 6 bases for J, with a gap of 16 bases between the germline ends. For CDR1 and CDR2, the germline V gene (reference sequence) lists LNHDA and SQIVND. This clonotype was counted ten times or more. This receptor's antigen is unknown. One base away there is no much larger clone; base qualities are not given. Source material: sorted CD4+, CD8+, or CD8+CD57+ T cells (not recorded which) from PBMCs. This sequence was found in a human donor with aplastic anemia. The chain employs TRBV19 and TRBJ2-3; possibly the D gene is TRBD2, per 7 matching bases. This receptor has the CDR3 CASSIERGLWMDTQYF. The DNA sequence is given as TGTGCCAGTAGTATAGAGCGGGGGCTATGGATGGATACGCAGTATTTT.